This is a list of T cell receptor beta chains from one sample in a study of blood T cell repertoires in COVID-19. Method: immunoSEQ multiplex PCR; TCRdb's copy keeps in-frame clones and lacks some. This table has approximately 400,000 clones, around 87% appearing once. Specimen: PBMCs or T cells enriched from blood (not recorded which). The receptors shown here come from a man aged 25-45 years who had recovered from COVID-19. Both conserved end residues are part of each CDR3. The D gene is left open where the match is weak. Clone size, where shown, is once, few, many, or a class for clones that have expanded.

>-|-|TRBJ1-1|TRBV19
CASSLTANTEAFF
TGTGCCAGTAGTCTAACAGCTAACACTGAAGCTTTCTTT
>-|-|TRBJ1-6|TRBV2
CASLGRVESPLHF
TGTGCCAGTCTCGGCAGGGTCGAGTCACCCCTCCACTTT
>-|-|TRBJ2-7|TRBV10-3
CAISEGGGADEQYF
TGTGCCATCAGTGAGGGGGGAGGAGCCGACGAGCAGTACTTC
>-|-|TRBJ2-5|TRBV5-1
CASSSQGPETQYF
TGCGCCAGCAGCTCTCAGGGCCCTGAGACCCAGTACTTC
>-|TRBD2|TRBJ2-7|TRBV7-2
CASSVSGPQAPNEQYF
TGTGCCAGCAGCGTTAGCGGGCCACAAGCTCCTAACGAGCAGTACTTC
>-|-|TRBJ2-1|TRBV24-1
CATSDLGTGNEQFF
TGTGCCACCAGTGATTTGGGAACAGGGAATGAGCAGTTCTTC
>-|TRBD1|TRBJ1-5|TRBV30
CAWRGGPNQPQHF
TGTGCCTGGAGAGGGGGCCCCAATCAGCCCCAGCATTTT
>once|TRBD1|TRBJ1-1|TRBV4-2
CASSQDRPGGNTEAFF
TGTGCCAGCAGCCAAGACCGCCCAGGGGGGAACACTGAAGCTTTCTTT
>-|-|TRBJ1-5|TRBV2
CASSPGGLQPQHF
TGTGCCAGCAGCCCGGGGGGCCTTCAGCCCCAGCATTTT
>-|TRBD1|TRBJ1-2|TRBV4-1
CASSSRGTGDVGYTF
TGCGCCAGCAGCAGCCGGGGGACAGGAGACGTAGGCTACACCTTC
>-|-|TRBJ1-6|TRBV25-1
CATYYRGNSNNSPLHF
TGTGCCACATACTATCGGGGGAATTCAAATAATTCACCCCTCCACTTT
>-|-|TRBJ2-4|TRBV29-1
CSVERRNIQYF
TGCAGCGTTGAGCGAAGAAACATTCAGTACTTC
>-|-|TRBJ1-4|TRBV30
CAWNRVREKLFF
TGTGCCTGGAACAGGGTGAGGGAAAAACTGTTTTTT
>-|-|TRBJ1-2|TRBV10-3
CAISGAGVNYGYTF
TGTGCCATCAGTGGGGCAGGCGTGAACTATGGCTACACCTTC
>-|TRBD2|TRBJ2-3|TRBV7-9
CASSLAGSGGSTDTQYF
TGTGCCAGCAGCTTAGCGGGAAGCGGGGGAAGCACAGATACGCAGTATTTT
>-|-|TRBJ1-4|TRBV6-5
CASRGGINEKLFF
TGTGCCAGCAGGGGGGGAATTAATGAAAAACTGTTTTTT
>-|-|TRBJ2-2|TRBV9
CASSVVGANTGELFF
TGTGCCAGCAGCGTAGTAGGGGCAAACACCGGGGAGCTGTTTTTT
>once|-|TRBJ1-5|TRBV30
CAWSLGGQPQHF
TGTGCCTGGAGCCTAGGGGGTCAGCCCCAGCATTTT
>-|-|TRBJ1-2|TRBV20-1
CSASDGYTF
TGCAGTGCTTCCGATGGCTACACCTTC
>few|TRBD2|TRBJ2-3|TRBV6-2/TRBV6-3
CASSRPRSGGAPDTQYF
TGTGCCAGCAGCCGCCCCCGAAGCGGGGGGGCCCCAGATACGCAGTATTTT
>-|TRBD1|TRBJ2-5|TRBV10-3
CAIGDRKTQYF
TGTGCCATCGGGGACAGGAAGACCCAGTACTTC
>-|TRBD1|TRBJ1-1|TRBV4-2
CASTPVQGLTEAFF
TGTGCCAGCACCCCGGTACAGGGGCTCACTGAAGCTTTCTTT
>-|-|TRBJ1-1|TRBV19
CASSIQGSRTEAFF
TGTGCCAGTAGTATACAGGGGAGTAGGACTGAAGCTTTCTTT
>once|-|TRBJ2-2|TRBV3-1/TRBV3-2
CASSQAGVPGELFF
TGTGCCAGCAGCCAAGCAGGGGTACCCGGGGAGCTGTTTTTT
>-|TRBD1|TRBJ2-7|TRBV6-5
CASSDMGQGAYEQYF
TGTGCCAGCAGCGACATGGGACAGGGGGCCTACGAGCAGTACTTC
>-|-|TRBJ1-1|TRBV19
CASFGPSAFF
TGTGCCAGTTTCGGTCCGTCGGCTTTCTTT
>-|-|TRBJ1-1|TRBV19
CASSTDRRNTEAFF
TGTGCCAGTAGTACGGACAGAAGGAACACTGAAGCTTTCTTT
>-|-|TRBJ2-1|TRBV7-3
CASSSTTRSEQFF
TGTGCCAGCAGCTCAACAACTAGATCTGAGCAGTTCTTC
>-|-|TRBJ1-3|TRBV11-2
CASSLVRPGLSGNTIYF
TGTGCCAGCAGCTTAGTACGGCCAGGGCTCTCTGGAAACACCATATATTTT
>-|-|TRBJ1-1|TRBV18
CASSPQGRGTEAFF
TGTGCCAGCTCACCACAGGGTCGAGGGACTGAAGCTTTCTTT
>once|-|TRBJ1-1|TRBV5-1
CASSLISDTEAFF
TGCGCCAGCAGCTTGATTTCCGACACTGAAGCTTTCTTT
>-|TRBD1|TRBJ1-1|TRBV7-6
CASSLLLVGRTGKNTEAFF
TGTGCCAGCAGCTTATTATTAGTCGGCCGGACAGGGAAGAACACTGAAGCTTTCTTT
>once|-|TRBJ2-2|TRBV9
CASSVGLETGELFF
TGTGCCAGCAGCGTAGGGTTAGAGACCGGGGAGCTGTTTTTT
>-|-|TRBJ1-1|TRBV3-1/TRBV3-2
CASSRVLGGNTEAFF
TGTGCCAGCAGCCGTGTCCTGGGAGGGAACACTGAAGCTTTCTTT
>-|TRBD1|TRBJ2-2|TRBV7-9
CASSLAPWTGVSGELFF
TGTGCCAGCAGCTTAGCTCCGTGGACAGGGGTTTCCGGGGAGCTGTTTTTT
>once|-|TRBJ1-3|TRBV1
CTSSQSRSSDTRGNTIYF
TGCACCAGCAGCCAATCTCGTTCGTCGGACACGAGAGGAAACACCATATATTTT
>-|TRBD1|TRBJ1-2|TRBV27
CASSLRGPNYGYTF
TGTGCCAGCAGTTTAAGGGGGCCCAACTATGGCTACACCTTC
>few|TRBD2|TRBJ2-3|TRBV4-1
CASSHPLAGDTQYF
TGCGCCAGCAGCCACCCCCTAGCGGGAGATACGCAGTATTTT
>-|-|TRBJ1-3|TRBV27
CASSYRASSGNTIYF
TGTGCCAGCAGTTACAGGGCCTCCTCTGGAAACACCATATATTTT
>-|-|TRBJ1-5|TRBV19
CASSIYNQPQHF
TGTGCCAGTAGTATTTACAATCAGCCCCAGCATTTT
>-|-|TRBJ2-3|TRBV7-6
CASSPTTDTQYF
TGTGCCAGCAGCCCCACAACAGATACGCAGTATTTT
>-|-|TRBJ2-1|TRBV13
CASSLGKWSSYNEQFF
TGTGCCAGCAGCTTAGGCAAGTGGAGCTCCTACAATGAGCAGTTCTTC
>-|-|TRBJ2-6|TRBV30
CALDGVGVRGANVLTF
TGTGCCTTGGATGGAGTCGGGGTCAGGGGGGCCAACGTCCTGACTTTC
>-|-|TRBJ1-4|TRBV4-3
CASSQGGGVEGNEKLFF
TGCGCCAGCAGCCAAGGAGGCGGGGTAGAGGGAAATGAAAAACTGTTTTTT
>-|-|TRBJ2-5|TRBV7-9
CASSLARLNQETQYF
TGTGCCAGCAGCTTAGCCAGACTAAACCAAGAGACCCAGTACTTC
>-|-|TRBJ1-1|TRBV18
CASSLGGVTNTEAFF
TGTGCCAGCAGCCTAGGGGGAGTAACGAACACTGAAGCTTTCTTT
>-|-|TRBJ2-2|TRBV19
CASSIGGTNTGELFF
TGTGCCAGTAGTATCGGCGGGACGAACACCGGGGAGCTGTTTTTT
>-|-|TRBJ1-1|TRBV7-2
CASSLESSYTEAFF
TGTGCCAGCAGCTTAGAATCCTCCTACACTGAAGCTTTCTTT
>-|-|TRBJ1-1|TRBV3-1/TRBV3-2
CASSQGENTEAFF
TGTGCCAGCAGCCAAGGAGAAAACACTGAAGCTTTCTTT
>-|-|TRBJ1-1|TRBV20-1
CSASIQGGRAFF
TGCAGTGCTAGTATACAGGGAGGGAGAGCTTTCTTT
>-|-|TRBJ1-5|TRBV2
CASSGEGRTNQPQHF
TGTGCCAGCAGCGGGGAGGGAAGGACCAATCAGCCCCAGCATTTT
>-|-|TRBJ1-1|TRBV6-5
CASHPGGGLGAFF
TGTGCCAGCCACCCGGGGGGGGGCCTGGGCGCTTTCTTT
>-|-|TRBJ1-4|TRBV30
CAWSPLLLGALFF
TGTGCCTGGAGTCCCTTACTGTTGGGGGCGCTGTTTTTT
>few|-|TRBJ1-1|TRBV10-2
CASRTGPEAFF
TGCGCCAGCAGGACAGGCCCTGAAGCTTTCTTT
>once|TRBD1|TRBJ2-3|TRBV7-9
CASSFGTGSDTQYF
TGTGCCAGCAGCTTCGGGACAGGGTCAGATACGCAGTATTTT